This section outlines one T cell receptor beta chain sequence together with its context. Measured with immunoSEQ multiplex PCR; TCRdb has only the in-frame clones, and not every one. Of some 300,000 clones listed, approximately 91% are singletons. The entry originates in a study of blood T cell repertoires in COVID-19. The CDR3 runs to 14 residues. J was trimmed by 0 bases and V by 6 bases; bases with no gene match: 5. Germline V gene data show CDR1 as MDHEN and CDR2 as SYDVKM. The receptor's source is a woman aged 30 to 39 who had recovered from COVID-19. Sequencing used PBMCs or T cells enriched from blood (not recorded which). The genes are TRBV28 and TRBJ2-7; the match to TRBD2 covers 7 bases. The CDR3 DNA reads TGTGCCAGCAGCGGGGGGATAGGCTCCTACGAGCAGTACTTC. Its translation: CASSGGIGSYEQYF.